At least ten counts were recorded for the clone carrying this T cell receptor (beta chain). Its matching antigen is unknown. The data stem from a study of T cells in Graves' hyperthyroidism and ophthalmopathy. Regarding the study as a whole: Ophthalmopathy stood apart from stable hyperthyroidism in a 13 V-J model. Peripheral blood also featured most of the thyroid clonotypes expanded above 0.001.

RNA transcripts gave rise to amplified TCR beta CDR3 regions. The primer set for the first-round RT-PCR of the TCR CDR3 was HTBI. From the multiplex PCR reads, TCRdb called clonotypes with MiXCR, one entry per CDR3 protein. This repertoire shows roughly 500,000 distinct CDR3 sequences, about 45% found once; its top ten account for about 43%. V was clipped by 4 bases and J by 2 bases, with 5 bases between them. CDR1 is MGHRA and CDR2 is YSYEKL in the germline V gene. CDR3 length equals 12 residues. The rearrangement joins TRBV4-1 to TRBJ1-1, with D hard to call. The source is an adult woman with Graves' disease, either hyperthyroidism or ophthalmopathy (not recorded which). Sequenced material: peripheral blood or thyroid tissue (not recorded which). In DNA, the CDR3 is TGCGCCAGCAGCCCAGGAAACACTGAAGCTTTCTTT. The encoded protein is CASSPGNTEAFF.